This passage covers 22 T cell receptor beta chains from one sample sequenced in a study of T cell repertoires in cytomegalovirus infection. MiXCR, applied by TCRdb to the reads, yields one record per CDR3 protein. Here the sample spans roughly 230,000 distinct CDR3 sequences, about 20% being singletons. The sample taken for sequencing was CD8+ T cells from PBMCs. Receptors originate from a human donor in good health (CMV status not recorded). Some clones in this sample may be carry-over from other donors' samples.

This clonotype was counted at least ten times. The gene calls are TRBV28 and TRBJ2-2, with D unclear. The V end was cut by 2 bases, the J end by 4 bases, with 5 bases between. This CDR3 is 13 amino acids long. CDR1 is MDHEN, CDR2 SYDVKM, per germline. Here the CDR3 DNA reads TGTGCCAGCAGTTTAGTGTCCACCGGGGAGCTGTTTTTT. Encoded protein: CASSLVSTGELFF.

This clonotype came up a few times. The CDR3 here is CASSTRGPAYEQYF. DNA for the CDR3: TGTGCCAGCAGTACCAGGGGCCCCGCCTACGAGCAGTACTTC. The chain recombines TRBV12-3 or TRBV12-4 with TRBJ2-7; perhaps TRBD1 as D (6 bases). Trimming cost V 5 bases and J 2 bases, with 13 bases left between them. CDR3 length: 14 residues.

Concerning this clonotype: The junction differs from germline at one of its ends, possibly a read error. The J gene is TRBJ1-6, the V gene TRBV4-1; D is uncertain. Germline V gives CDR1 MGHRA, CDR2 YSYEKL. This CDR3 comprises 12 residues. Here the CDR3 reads CASSHENSPLHF. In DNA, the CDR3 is TGTGCCAGCAGCCACGAAAATTCACCCCTCCACTTT.

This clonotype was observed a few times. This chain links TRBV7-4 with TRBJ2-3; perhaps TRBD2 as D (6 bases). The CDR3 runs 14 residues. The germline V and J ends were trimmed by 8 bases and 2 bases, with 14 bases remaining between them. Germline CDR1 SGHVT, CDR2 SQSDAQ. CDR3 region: CASAGPGNTDTQYF. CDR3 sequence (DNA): TGTGCCAGCGCGGGACCGGGGAACACAGATACGCAGTATTTT.

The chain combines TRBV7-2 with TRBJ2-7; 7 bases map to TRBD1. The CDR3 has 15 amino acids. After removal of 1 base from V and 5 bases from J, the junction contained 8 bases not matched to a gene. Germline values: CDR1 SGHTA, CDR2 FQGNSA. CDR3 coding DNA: TGTGCCAGCAGCTTAGTAGGGGGCGGGTACGACGAGCAGTACTTC. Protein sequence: CASSLVGGGYDEQYF. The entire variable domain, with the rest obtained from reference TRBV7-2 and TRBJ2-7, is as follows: GAGVSQSPSNKVTEKGKDVELRCDPISGHTALYWYRQSLGQGLEFLIYFQGNSAPDKSGLPSDRFSAERTGGSVSTLTIQRTQQEDSAVYLCASSLVGGGYDEQYFGPGTRLTVT.

CDR3 nucleotide sequence: TGCAGCGTTGGCCTAGCGGACACAGATACGCAGTATTTT. Residues: CSVGLADTDTQYF. The genes are TRBV29-1 and TRBJ2-3; 7 positions agree with TRBD2. V trimming: 4 bases; J trimming: 2 bases; junction bases outside the gene matches: 3. Germline CDR1 is SQVTM and CDR2 is ANQGSEA. The CDR3 contains 13 residues.

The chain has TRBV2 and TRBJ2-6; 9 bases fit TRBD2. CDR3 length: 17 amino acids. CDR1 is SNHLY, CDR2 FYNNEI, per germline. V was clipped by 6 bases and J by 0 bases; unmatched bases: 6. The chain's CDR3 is CASSTSGSSSGANVLTF. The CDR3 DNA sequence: TGTGCCAGCAGCACTAGCGGGTCTAGCTCTGGGGCCAACGTCCTGACTTTC.

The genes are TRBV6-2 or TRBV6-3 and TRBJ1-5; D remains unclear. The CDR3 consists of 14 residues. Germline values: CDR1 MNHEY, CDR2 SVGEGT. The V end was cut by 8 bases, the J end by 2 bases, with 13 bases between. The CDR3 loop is CASSDVAGNQPQHF. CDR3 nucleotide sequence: TGTGCCAGCTCCGACGTCGCCGGCAATCAGCCCCAGCATTTT.

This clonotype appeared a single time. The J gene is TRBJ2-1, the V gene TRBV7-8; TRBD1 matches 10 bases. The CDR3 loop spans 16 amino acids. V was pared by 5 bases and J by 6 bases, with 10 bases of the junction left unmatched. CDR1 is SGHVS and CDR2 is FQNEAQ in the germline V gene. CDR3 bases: TGTGCCAGCAGCCTGGGCCTCGACAGGGGGCTCAATGAGCAGTTCTTC. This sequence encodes CASSLGLDRGLNEQFF.

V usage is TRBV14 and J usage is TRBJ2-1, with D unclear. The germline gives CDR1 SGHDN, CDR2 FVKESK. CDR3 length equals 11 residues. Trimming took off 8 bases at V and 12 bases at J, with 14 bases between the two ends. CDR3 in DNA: TGTGCCAGCGGCGTGAGTGGTAGGCAGTTCTTC. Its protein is CASGVSGRQFF.

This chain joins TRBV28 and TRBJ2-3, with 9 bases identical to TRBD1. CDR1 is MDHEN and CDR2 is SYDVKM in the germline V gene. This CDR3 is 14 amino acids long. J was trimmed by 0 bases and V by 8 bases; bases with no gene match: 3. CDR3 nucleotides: TGTGCCAGCTTCGGGACAGGGAGCACAGATACGCAGTATTTT. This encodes CASFGTGSTDTQYF.

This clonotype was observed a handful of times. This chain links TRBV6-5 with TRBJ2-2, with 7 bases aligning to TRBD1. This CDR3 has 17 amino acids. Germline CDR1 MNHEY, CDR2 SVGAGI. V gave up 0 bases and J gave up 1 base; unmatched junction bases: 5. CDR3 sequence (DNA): TGTGCCAGCAGTTACTCGACAGGGATCTTGAACACCGGGGAGCTGTTTTTT. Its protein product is CASSYSTGILNTGELFF.

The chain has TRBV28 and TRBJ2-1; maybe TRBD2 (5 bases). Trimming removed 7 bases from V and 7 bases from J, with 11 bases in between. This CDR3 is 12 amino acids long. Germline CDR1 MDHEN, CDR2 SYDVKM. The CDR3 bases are TGTGCCAGCACCCCCCCGGGGAATGAGCAGTTCTTC. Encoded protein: CASTPPGNEQFF.

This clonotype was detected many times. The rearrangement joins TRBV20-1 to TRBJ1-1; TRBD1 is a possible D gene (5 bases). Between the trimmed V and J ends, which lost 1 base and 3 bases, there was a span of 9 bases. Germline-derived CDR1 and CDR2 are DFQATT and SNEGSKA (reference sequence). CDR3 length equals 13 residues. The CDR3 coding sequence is TGCAGTGCTAGAGGTGGGGGGTACACTGAAGCTTTCTTT. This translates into CSARGGGYTEAFF.

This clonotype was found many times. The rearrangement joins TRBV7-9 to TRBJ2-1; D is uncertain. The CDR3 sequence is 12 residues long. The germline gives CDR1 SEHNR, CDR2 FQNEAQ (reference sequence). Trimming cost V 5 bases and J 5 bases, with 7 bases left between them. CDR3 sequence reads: CASSPMNNEQFF. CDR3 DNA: TGTGCCAGCAGCCCGATGAACAATGAGCAGTTCTTC.

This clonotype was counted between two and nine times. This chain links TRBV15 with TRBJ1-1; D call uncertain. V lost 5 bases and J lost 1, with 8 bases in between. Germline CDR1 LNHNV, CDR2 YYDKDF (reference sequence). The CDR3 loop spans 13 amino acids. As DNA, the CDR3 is TGTGCCACCAGCCCCCGACAGAACACTGAAGCTTTCTTT. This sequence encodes CATSPRQNTEAFF.

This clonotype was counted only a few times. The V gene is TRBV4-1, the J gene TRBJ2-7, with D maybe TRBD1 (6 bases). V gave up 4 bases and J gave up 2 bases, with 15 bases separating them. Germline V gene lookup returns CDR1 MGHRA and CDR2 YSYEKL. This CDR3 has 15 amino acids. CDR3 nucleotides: TGCGCCAGCAGCCGCGACCCTAGACAGGCCTACGAGCAGTACTTC. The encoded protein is CASSRDPRQAYEQYF.

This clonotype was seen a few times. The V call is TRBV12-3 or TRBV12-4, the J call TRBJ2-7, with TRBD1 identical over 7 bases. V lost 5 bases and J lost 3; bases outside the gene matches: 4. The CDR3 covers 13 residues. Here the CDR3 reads CASSAGTDYEQYF. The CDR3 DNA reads TGTGCCAGCAGTGCAGGGACAGACTACGAGCAGTACTTC.

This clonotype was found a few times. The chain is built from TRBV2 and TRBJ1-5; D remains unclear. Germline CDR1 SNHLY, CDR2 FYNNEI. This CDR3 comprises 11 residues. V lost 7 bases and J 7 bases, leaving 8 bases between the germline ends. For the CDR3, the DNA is TGTGCCAGCAAAGACGAACAGCCCCAGCATTTT. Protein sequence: CASKDEQPQHF.

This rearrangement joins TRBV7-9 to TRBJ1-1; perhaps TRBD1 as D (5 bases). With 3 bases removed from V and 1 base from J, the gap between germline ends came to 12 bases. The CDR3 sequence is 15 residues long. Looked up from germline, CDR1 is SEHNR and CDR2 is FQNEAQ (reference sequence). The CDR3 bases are TGTGCCAGCAGCTTCATTAGGGGTGAGAACACTGAAGCTTTCTTT. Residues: CASSFIRGENTEAFF.

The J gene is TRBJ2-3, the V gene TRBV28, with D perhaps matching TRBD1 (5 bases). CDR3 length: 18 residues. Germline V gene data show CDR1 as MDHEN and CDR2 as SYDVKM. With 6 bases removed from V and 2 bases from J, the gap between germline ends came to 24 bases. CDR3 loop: CASRSTPGHNLYTDTQYF. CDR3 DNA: TGTGCCAGCAGAAGTACTCCCGGACACAACCTTTACACAGATACGCAGTATTTT. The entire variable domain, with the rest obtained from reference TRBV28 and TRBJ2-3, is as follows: DVKVTQSSRYLVKRTGEKVFLECVQDMDHENMFWYRQDPGLGLRLIYFSYDVKMKEKGDIPEGYSVSREKKERFSLILESASTNQTSMYLCASRSTPGHNLYTDTQYFGPGTRLTVL.

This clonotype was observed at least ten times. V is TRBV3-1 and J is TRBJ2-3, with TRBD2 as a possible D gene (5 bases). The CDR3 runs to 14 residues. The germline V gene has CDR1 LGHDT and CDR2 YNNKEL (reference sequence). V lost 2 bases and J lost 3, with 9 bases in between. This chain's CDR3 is CASSQRGGTDTQYF. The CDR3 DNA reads TGTGCCAGCAGCCAACGGGGTGGTACAGATACGCAGTATTTT.